This T cell receptor (beta chain) was sequenced in a study of blood T cells in healthy people across ages. Using a J-beta primer mix together with a sample-barcoded 5' primer, a second PCR was run for about 6 to 12 cycles. Each CDR3 protein is one row after TCRdb ran MiXCR on the 5' RACE reads. This sample has 1.4 million or so distinct CDR3 sequences, with 40% to 45% found just once. The CDR3 contains 13 residues. V shed 5 bases and J shed 6 bases, with 11 bases lying between them. CDR1 and CDR2 from the germline V gene are LGHDT and YNNKEL (reference sequence). The chain employs TRBV3-1 and TRBJ2-1; the D is unclear. The TCR comes from a woman younger than 35 in good health. The sample was blood. Here the CDR3 DNA reads TGTGCCAGCAGCTCGCCCATGGGCAATGAGCAGTTCTTC. It is translated as CASSSPMGNEQFF.